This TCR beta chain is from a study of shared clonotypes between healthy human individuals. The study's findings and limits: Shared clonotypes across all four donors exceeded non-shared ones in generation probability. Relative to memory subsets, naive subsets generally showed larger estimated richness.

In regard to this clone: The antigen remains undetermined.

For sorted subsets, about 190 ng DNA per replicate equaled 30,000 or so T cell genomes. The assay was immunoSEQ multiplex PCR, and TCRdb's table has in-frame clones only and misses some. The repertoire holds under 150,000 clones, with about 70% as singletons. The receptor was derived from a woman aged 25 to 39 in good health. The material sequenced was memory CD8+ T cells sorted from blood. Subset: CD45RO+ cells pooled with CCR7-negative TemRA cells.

The CDR3 bases are TGTGCCAGCATTGGGAGGGCCGCCGTCCTGACTTTC. Its translation is CASIGRAAVLTF. The chain combines TRBV6-1 with TRBJ2-6; the match to TRBD2 covers 7 bases. The CDR3 spans 12 residues. CDR1 and CDR2 from the germline V gene are MNHNS and SASEGT. Losses at the gene ends were 7 bases for V and 12 bases for J; bases not matched to a gene: 6.